Here is one T cell receptor beta chain with its context. The validation cohort, a group of more than 95 subjects, included the donors and was separate from the roughly 670-subject first cohort. The data are from a study of cytomegalovirus exposure and HLA in healthy donors. Using immunoSEQ multiplex PCR, the repertoire was profiled, and TCRdb retains in-frame clones only, with some absent. The repertoire has some 170,000 clones, around nine tenths of them found once; the top ten carry about 1.5%. Looked up from germline, CDR1 is KGHSH and CDR2 is LQKENI. CDR3 length equals 16 residues. Trimming pared 4 bases from V and 0 bases from J, leaving 12 bases between.

Material: PBMCs. The clonotype was recovered from a woman aged 25 to 39 in good health and CMV-seronegative. This chain connects TRBV18 to TRBJ2-2; D is unresolved. CDR3 DNA: TGTGCCAGCTCACAGCGACGGATGACGAACACCGGGGAGCTGTTTTTT. It codes for CASSQRRMTNTGELFF.